This T cell receptor beta chain was recovered during a study of blood T cell repertoires in COVID-19 (dated by TCRdb to the early 2020s). In terms of the full investigation: Samples from collaborators originated in the United States, Italy and Spain and spanned both the acute and convalescent phases of COVID-19. The prospective study material was composed of cDNA or gDNA derived from T cells, B-cell-depleted T cells, or PBMCs. Subjects who had been exposed to COVID-19, were actively infected with it, or had recovered from it provided the deeply sampled blood TCRbeta repertoires that made up the dataset. The repertoires were released in a freely available public database meant as a resource for research on the immune response to SARS-CoV-2. Samples were obtained from the ongoing ImmuneRACE study (first 160 participants) and from some 1,300 subjects provided by 6 global collaborators. A de-identified subject ID, COVID-19 status, age in years and sex were almost always included in the sample metadata. Where available, HLA class I and class II types were obtained from metadata supplied by the sample provider rather than from assay-based typing.

Each collaborating institution followed its own protocols to collect whole blood in K2EDTA tubes. For TCRbeta analysis, collaborator samples were shipped as frozen whole blood, as isolated PBMCs, or as DNA extracted from either sample type. TCRbeta CDR3 regions were amplified from genomic DNA using the immunoSEQ Assay, a bias-controlled multiplex PCR. In the source study's methods: The number of nucleated cells in each sample was estimated by amplification of reference gene primers within the assay. To quantify the absolute abundance of each unique TCRbeta CDR3 rearrangement, sequence reads were collapsed and filtered. For each sample, productive Simpson clonality was calculated as the square root of Simpson's diversity index over productive rearrangements. TCRdb limited this immuneACCESS table to in-frame rearrangements with V and J called. A share of clones is missing; checked studies link under half to unresolved V genes, and the rest is unexplained. V and J calls plus clone size are reproduced from that table; the DNA served to infer D and trimming. This sample gives more than 100,000 clones in total; 80% to 90% of them show up just once. Of the sample, less than 30% is held by the ten largest clones.

Comment on this clone: Its antigen is currently not known. No per-base quality is available; no much larger clone lies one base away.

Unmatched junction bases come to 2, with V trimmed by 5 bases and J by 6 bases. Taken from cysteine to phenylalanine, the CDR3 has 14 residues. Only the CDR3 DNA is retained, 42 bases long and in frame from the first base. CDR1 and CDR2 (KGHDR, SFDVKD) derive from the germline V gene. What the authors observed across the whole study: The quantity of clinical and demographic metadata differed by source and by participant and was supplied without curation.

This clonotype was sampled from a woman between 70 and 85 years old with acute or convalescent COVID-19. The V gene is TRBV24-1 and the J gene is TRBJ1-6, and 8 junction bases match TRBD1. The sequenced sample was peripheral blood. CDR3 loop: CATSVGQGNSPLHF. The bases are TGTGCCACCAGTGTAGGACAGGGTAATTCACCCCTCCACTTT.